The clone carrying this TCR beta chain was recorded once. Only in-frame clones appear in the TCRdb table, and some are missing; sequencing was by immunoSEQ multiplex PCR. The data show about 140,000 clones, about 90% seen once. This sample was included in a study of T cell responses to AZD1222 COVID-19 vaccine. The CDR3 spans 16 residues. Per the germline V gene, CDR1 is GTSNPN and CDR2 is SVGIG (reference sequence). V shed 3 bases and J 8 bases; nucleotides not matched to a gene: 10. The TCR sequence derives from an adult in good health. The chain has TRBV30 and TRBJ2-1; 13 bases fit TRBD2. The source material was peripheral blood, sampled on day 0 of AZD1222 vaccination. For the CDR3, the DNA is TGTGCCTGGAGGGAAGCCGGGACTAGCGGGAACCATGAGCAGTTCTTC. It is translated as CAWREAGTSGNHEQFF.